The 29 T cell receptor beta chains below all came from one sample that was sequenced in a study of T cell changes during pregnancy in multiple sclerosis. Clones were sequenced by immunoSEQ multiplex PCR, and TCRdb holds only the in-frame ones, with some missing. The sample consists of about 44,000 clones, roughly nine tenths of them appearing once. Sequenced here: CD4+ T cells from peripheral blood mononuclear cells, sampled after pregnancy. The receptors were sampled from a female donor with multiple sclerosis, enrolled in a pregnancy study.

This clone occurred once. The chain couples TRBV6-5 to TRBJ2-7; 10 nucleotides align to TRBD2. Germline V gene data show CDR1 as MNHEY and CDR2 as SVGAGI. The CDR3 runs 16 residues. With 3 bases clipped from V and 6 bases from J, the junction kept 11 bases outside the gene matches. CDR3 sequence: CASSYGPSGSPTEQYF. The DNA for the CDR3 is TGTGCCAGCAGTTATGGACCTAGCGGGAGTCCAACCGAGCAGTACTTC.

J is TRBJ1-3 and V is TRBV7-2; 8 bases are shared with TRBD1. CDR1 is SGHTA and CDR2 is FQGNSA in the germline V gene. The CDR3 extends over 14 amino acids. The trim removed 5 bases at V and 3 bases at J, leaving 3 bases unmatched. The CDR3, as DNA: TGTGCCAGCAGCGGACAGGGTATTGGAAACACCATATATTTT. It translates to CASSGQGIGNTIYF.

The CDR3: CASSLRGGSSGSTDTQYF. The DNA for the CDR3 is TGCGCCAGCAGCTTGAGGGGGGGTTCTAGCGGGAGCACAGATACGCAGTATTTT. J is TRBJ2-3 and V is TRBV5-1; the match to TRBD2 covers 8 bases. V shed 1 base, J shed 0 bases, and the junction held 10 bases outside the gene matches. Germline CDR1 reads SGHRS; CDR2 reads YFSETQ. The CDR3 is made up of 18 amino acids.

This chain links TRBV28 with TRBJ1-1, with a possible D match to TRBD1 (5 bases). This CDR3 contains 12 residues. With 5 bases removed from V and 10 bases from J, the gap between germline ends came to 14 bases. Germline V gene lookup returns CDR1 MDHEN and CDR2 SYDVKM. The CDR3 loop is CASSTQGRRAFF. In DNA, the CDR3 is TGTGCCAGCAGTACCCAGGGCCGGCGAGCTTTCTTT.

CDR3 in amino acids: CASSYTKYNEQFF. The CDR3 nucleotides read TGCGCCAGCAGCTATACAAAATACAATGAGCAGTTCTTC. This chain uses TRBV4-3 with TRBJ2-1; D call uncertain. The germline CDR1 and CDR2 sequences are LGHNA and YSLEER. Trimming shortened V by 5 bases and J by 4 bases, and 9 bases separated the two germline ends. The CDR3 spans 13 residues.

J is TRBJ2-5 and V is TRBV5-1; 11 bases line up with TRBD2. The V segment lost 1 base and the J segment 5 bases; nucleotides outside the gene matches: 10. The CDR3 consists of 17 residues. Germline V gene data show CDR1 as SGHRS and CDR2 as YFSETQ. The CDR3 nucleotides are TGCGCCAGCAGCTTGACCCTAGCGGGAGGAATCCAGGAGACCCAGTACTTC. Protein sequence: CASSLTLAGGIQETQYF.

J is TRBJ1-1 and V is TRBV11-1; 7 nucleotides line up with TRBD1. From germline, CDR1 is SGHAT and CDR2 FQDESV (reference sequence). J gave up 10 bases and V 4 bases, and 9 bases lay outside the gene matches. The CDR3 contains 13 residues. The CDR3 sequence is CASSSRTGTRAFF. In nucleotides, the CDR3 is TGTGCCAGCAGCTCCCGGACAGGAACGAGAGCTTTCTTT.

CDR3 residues: CASSLARTDFYEQYF. The DNA for the CDR3 is TGTGCCAGCAGCCTCGCCCGGACTGATTTCTACGAGCAGTACTTC. The chain couples TRBV7-9 to TRBJ2-7; the D gene is possibly TRBD2 (5 bases). The CDR3 totals 15 residues. Germline V CDR1 and CDR2: SEHNR, FQNEAQ (reference sequence). V lost 5 bases and J 3 bases, leaving 17 bases between the germline ends.

The chain couples TRBV11-2 to TRBJ1-1, with D hard to call. This CDR3 comprises 15 residues. Per the germline V gene, CDR1 is SGHAT and CDR2 is FQNNGV. V was cut by 5 bases and J by 1 base, with 14 bases left in between. The CDR3 here is CASSLPYLRNTEAFF. The CDR3 nucleotides are TGTGCCAGCAGCCTTCCCTACCTCCGGAACACTGAAGCTTTCTTT.

The chain employs TRBV28 and TRBJ1-5; a possible D gene is TRBD1 (6 bases). The CDR3 spans 13 residues. V was shortened by 6 bases and J by 5 bases, with 11 bases between the two germline ends. Germline V gives CDR1 MDHEN, CDR2 SYDVKM. The CDR3 DNA reads TGTGCCAGCAGCCCAGGGGATGATCAGCCCCAGCATTTT. It specifies CASSPGDDQPQHF. The variable domain in full, with the rest retrieved from reference TRBV28 and TRBJ1-5, is DVKVTQSSRYLVKRTGEKVFLECVQDMDHENMFWYRQDPGLGLRLIYFSYDVKMKEKGDIPEGYSVSREKKERFSLILESASTNQTSMYLCASSPGDDQPQHFGDGTRLSIL.

This clone has just one count. This chain joins TRBV28 and TRBJ2-5; no firm D call. V was trimmed by 7 bases and J by 2 bases, leaving 14 bases between them. In germline, CDR1 is MDHEN, CDR2 SYDVKM. This CDR3 is built from 14 residues. In DNA, the CDR3 is TGTGCCAGCAAAATTGCATCCGGGCAAGAGACCCAGTACTTC. Its translation: CASKIASGQETQYF.

The genes are TRBV5-1 and TRBJ2-3; D unclear. The V end was cut by 0 bases, the J end by 8 bases, with 4 bases between. The germline CDR1 and CDR2 sequences are SGHRS and YFSETQ. CDR3 size: 11 residues. The CDR3 loop is CASSLVATQYF. DNA for the CDR3: TGCGCCAGCAGCTTGGTAGCTACGCAGTATTTT.

The rearrangement joins TRBV7-3 to TRBJ2-2, with 7 nucleotides matching TRBD1. CDR1 is SGHTA and CDR2 is FQGTGA in the germline V gene. The CDR3 is 14 amino acids. The V and J ends lost 4 bases and 5 bases, in that order; junction bases with no gene match: 4. CDR3 DNA sequence: TGTGCCAGCAGCTCACAGGGGTATACCGGGGAGCTGTTTTTT. Translated, it gives CASSSQGYTGELFF.

CDR3 residues: CASSPRDKDEAFF. The CDR3 nucleotides are TGTGCCAGCTCACCAAGGGACAAGGATGAAGCTTTCTTT. The rearrangement joins TRBV18 to TRBJ1-1, with a weak D call TRBD1 (6 bases). CDR1 and CDR2 from the germline V gene are KGHSH and LQKENI. This CDR3 region has 13 residues. Deletions cut 2 bases from V and 7 bases from J, with 11 bases between.

The chain uses TRBV28 and TRBJ2-3; 12 bases map to TRBD1. CDR1 is MDHEN and CDR2 is SYDVKM in the germline V gene. This CDR3 is 15 amino acids long. V trimming: 5 bases; J trimming: 4 bases; junction bases outside the gene matches: 4. This chain's CDR3 is CASSRDRGPSDTQYF. CDR3 DNA: TGTGCCAGCAGTCGGGACAGGGGGCCTTCAGATACGCAGTATTTT.

This clone was seen a handful of times. CDR3 region: CASSGDTHSYF. The CDR3, as DNA: TGTGCCAGCAGTGGGGACACCCATTCTTACTTC. V gene TRBV6-1 combines with J gene TRBJ2-7; possible D gene TRBD1, 6 bases. The CDR3 length is 11 residues. CDR1 is MNHNS, CDR2 SASEGT, per germline. Trimming shortened V by 4 bases and J by 13 bases, and 14 bases separated the two germline ends.

This clone was counted once. The chain joins TRBV6-6 to TRBJ2-1, with 10 nucleotides matching TRBD2. Germline lookup yields CDR1 MNHNY and CDR2 SVGAGI (reference sequence). The CDR3 loop spans 15 amino acids. The junction had 8 bases not matched to a gene; V was cut back by 4 bases and J by 8 bases. The CDR3 sequence: CASSFPGLAPHEQFF. Here the CDR3 DNA reads TGTGCCAGCAGTTTCCCGGGACTAGCGCCCCATGAGCAGTTCTTC.

The chain has TRBV4-1 and TRBJ1-2; D possibly corresponds to TRBD1 (5 bases). V was clipped by 1 base and J by 4 bases, with 16 bases between them. The CDR3 totals 16 residues. CDR1 MGHRA and CDR2 YSYEKL come from the germline V gene. The chain's CDR3 is CASSQVLGGRIYGYTF. The CDR3 region has the DNA TGCGCCAGCAGCCAAGTATTGGGGGGAAGAATCTATGGCTACACCTTC.

The CDR3, as DNA: TGTGCCATCAAGCAGGGCTGGAGTACTGAAGCTTTCTTT. It codes for CAIKQGWSTEAFF. The V gene is TRBV10-3, the J gene TRBJ1-1; TRBD1 is a possible D gene (5 bases). There are 13 residues in the CDR3. From germline, CDR1 is ENHRY and CDR2 SYGVKD. V was shortened by 7 bases and J by 5 bases, with 14 bases between the two germline ends.

J is TRBJ1-2 and V is TRBV19, with 9 nucleotides matching TRBD1. This CDR3 region has 15 residues. V was clipped by 9 bases and J by 2 bases; unmatched bases: 10. Germline CDR1 is LNHDA and CDR2 is SQIVND (reference sequence). In nucleotides, the CDR3 is TGTGCCAGCACGGACTTACAGGGGGCGAACTATGGCTACACCTTC. Its translation is CASTDLQGANYGYTF.

In its sample, this clone was seen many times. This chain connects TRBV5-1 to TRBJ1-2; the match to TRBD1 covers 10 bases. Trimming took 1 base from V and 7 from J; bases not matched to a gene: 16. Germline lookup yields CDR1 SGHRS and CDR2 YFSETQ. The CDR3 sequence is 18 residues long. The CDR3 nucleotides are TGCGCCAGCAGCTTGTTCGGGTCGGCGACAGGGGGCGCCTCTGGCTACACCTTC. It translates to CASSLFGSATGGASGYTF.

This chain connects TRBV5-1 to TRBJ2-7; D possibly corresponds to TRBD2 (6 bases). This CDR3 contains 18 residues. V was shortened by 1 base and J by 1 base, with 21 bases between the two germline ends. Germline V gene lookup returns CDR1 SGHRS and CDR2 YFSETQ. CDR3 region: CASSLSSVHMGGSYEQYF. The CDR3 DNA reads TGCGCCAGCAGCTTGTCTTCCGTTCACATGGGAGGTTCCTACGAGCAGTACTTC.

V and J are TRBV10-1 and TRBJ2-5, with a possible D match to TRBD2 (5 bases). This CDR3 spans 13 amino acids. From germline, CDR1 is WNHNN and CDR2 SYGVQD (reference sequence). V was shortened by 6 bases and J by 4 bases, with 12 bases between the two germline ends. The CDR3 here is CASSPGNGETQYF. CDR3 bases: TGCGCCAGCAGCCCCGGGAATGGAGAGACCCAGTACTTC.

This chain links TRBV23-1 with TRBJ2-4, with D uncertain. TRBV23-1 is an ORF, with its function uncertain. Trimming stripped 4 bases from V and 5 bases from J, with 9 bases between. The CDR3 consists of 13 residues. The CDR3, as DNA: TGCGCCAGCAGTCCCGTTAATCAAAACATTCAGTACTTC. Translated, it gives CASSPVNQNIQYF.

The chain couples TRBV5-1 to TRBJ2-3, with a tentative D call TRBD2 (7 bases). Germline CDR1 and CDR2: SGHRS and YFSETQ. This CDR3 is 15 amino acids long. With 0 bases removed from V and 2 bases from J, the gap between germline ends came to 10 bases. DNA for the CDR3: TGCGCCAGCAGCTTGGCCGGGGGGCACACAGATACGCAGTATTTT. Translation gives CASSLAGGHTDTQYF.

In this sample, this clone is medium-sized. The V and J genes are TRBV11-2 and TRBJ2-2, with D tentatively TRBD2 (6 bases). The CDR3 has 16 residues. Trimming took 1 base from V and 3 from J, leaving 12 bases between them. Germline V gives CDR1 SGHAT, CDR2 FQNNGV. For the CDR3, the DNA is TGTGCCAGCAGCTTAGTTAATCCGGGAGACACCGGGGAGCTGTTTTTT. It codes for CASSLVNPGDTGELFF. Supplemented by reference TRBV11-2 and TRBJ2-2, the full variable domain reads EAGVAQSPRYKIIEKRQSVAFWCNPISGHATLYWYQQILGQGPKLLIQFQNNGVVDDSQLPKDRFSAERLKGVDSTLKIQPAKLEDSAVYLCASSLVNPGDTGELFFGEGSRLTVL.

The chain employs TRBV5-6 and TRBJ2-1, with D maybe TRBD1 (6 bases). The CDR3 contains 15 residues. The V end lost 0 bases, the J end lost 3 bases, and 10 bases lay between the germline ends. Germline V gene sequence: CDR1 SGHDT, CDR2 YYEEEE. The CDR3 sequence is CASSLVGQNYNEQFF. CDR3 bases: TGTGCCAGCAGCTTGGTTGGACAGAACTACAATGAGCAGTTCTTC. Combining the CDR3 with reference TRBV5-6 and TRBJ2-1 gives the whole variable domain DAGVTQSPTHLIKTRGQQVTLRCSPKSGHDTVSWYQQALGQGPQFIFQYYEEEERQRGNFPDRFSGHQFPNYSSELNVNALLLGDSALYLCASSLVGQNYNEQFFGPGTRLTVL.

This clone was detected a few times. The chain couples TRBV7-9 to TRBJ1-2, with D possibly TRBD1 on 5 matching bases. The V and J ends lost 5 bases and 8 bases respectively, with 9 bases between them. The V gene's germline CDR1 is SEHNR and CDR2 FQNEAQ (reference sequence). The CDR3 has 11 amino acids. CDR3 in DNA: TGTGCCAGCAGCCAACAGGAAGGCTACACCTTC. This gives the protein CASSQQEGYTF.

The rearrangement joins TRBV7-2 to TRBJ2-7, with D perhaps matching TRBD1 (6 bases). Germline CDR1 and CDR2: SGHTA and FQGNSA. This CDR3 contains 14 residues. The ends were cut back, 2 bases at V and 4 bases at J, with 12 bases in the middle. CDR3 bases: TGTGCCAGCAGCTTAAGTGCAGGGGCTTACGAGCAGTACTTC. Its translation: CASSLSAGAYEQYF.